This T cell receptor (beta chain) was recovered during a study of T cells in Graves' hyperthyroidism and ophthalmopathy. General study points: Blood held most thyroid clonotypes expanded above 0.001 frequency.

Ten or more counts support this clonotype. Its antigen is unknown. The source material, RNA transcripts, was used to amplify TCR beta CDR3 regions. The HTBI primer set was used in a first-round RT-PCR of the TCR CDR3. TCRdb processed the multiplex PCR reads anew with MiXCR; each CDR3 protein has one entry. The repertoire includes 300,000 to 350,000 distinct CDR3 sequences, about 20% of them detected once, and around 47% sits in the top ten. This TCR was recovered from a woman aged 45-65 years with Graves' hyperthyroidism. Sample: blood.

The CDR3 DNA reads TGTGCCAGCAGTGAAGGTACAGGGAGGTTCGAGCAGTACTTC. This encodes CASSEGTGRFEQYF. The chain employs TRBV2 and TRBJ2-7; possibly TRBD1 or TRBD2 for D (6 bases each). Trimming took off 1 base at V and 6 bases at J, with 13 bases between the two ends. Per the germline V gene, CDR1 is SNHLY and CDR2 is FYNNEI. This CDR3 spans 14 amino acids.